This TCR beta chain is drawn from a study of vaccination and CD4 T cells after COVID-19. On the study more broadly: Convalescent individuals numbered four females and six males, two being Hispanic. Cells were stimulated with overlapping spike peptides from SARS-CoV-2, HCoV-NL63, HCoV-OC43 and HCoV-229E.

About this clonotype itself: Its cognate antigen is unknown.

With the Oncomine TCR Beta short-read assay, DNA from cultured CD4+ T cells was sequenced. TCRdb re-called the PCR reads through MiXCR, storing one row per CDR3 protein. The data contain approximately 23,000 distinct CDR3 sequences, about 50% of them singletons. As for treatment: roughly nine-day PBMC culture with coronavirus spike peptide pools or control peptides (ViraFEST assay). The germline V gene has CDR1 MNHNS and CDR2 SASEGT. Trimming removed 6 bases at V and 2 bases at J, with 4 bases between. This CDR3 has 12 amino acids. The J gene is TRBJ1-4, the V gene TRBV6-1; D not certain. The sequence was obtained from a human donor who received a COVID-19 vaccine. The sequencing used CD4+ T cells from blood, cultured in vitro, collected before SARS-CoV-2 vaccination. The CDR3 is CASRGTNEKLFF. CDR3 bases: TGTGCCAGCAGGGGGACTAATGAAAAACTGTTTTTT.